A selection of T cell receptor beta chains follows, all from one sample in a study of preoperative IRX-2 immunotherapy in early breast cancer. Assay: immunoSEQ multiplex PCR; the TCRdb copy retains only in-frame clones and omits some. The sample holds around 95,000 clones, around 86% seen once. Sequencing was performed on tumor tissue, taken after IRX-2 immunotherapy. These receptors originate from a human donor with breast cancer. The CDR3 runs from the conserved cysteine through the conserved F or W. D genes are given only for firm matches. Clone size is stated in some rows and not others, as once, few, many or a class when expanded.

TRBD1	TRBV5-1	NA	TRBJ2-1	TGCGCCAGCAGCGACAGGGTTCACTCTTACAATGAGCAGTTCTTC	CASSDRVHSYNEQFF
NA	TRBV28	NA	TRBJ1-5	TGTGCCAGCAGTTTAGTGACAGCTAATCAGCCCCAGCATTTT	CASSLVTANQPQHF
TRBD1	TRBV29-1	few	TRBJ1-1	TGCAGCGTTGAAGCGGCAGGGGGCGGAATTTCGGGGGCTGAAGCTTTCTTT	CSVEAAGGGISGAEAFF
NA	TRBV30	NA	TRBJ1-1	TGTGCCCGTGCGGCGTTGAACACTGAAGCTTTCTTT	CARAALNTEAFF
NA	TRBV29-1	NA	TRBJ1-2	TGCAGCGGGGCTGGAGGCCAAGGAAACTATGGCTACACCTTC	CSGAGGQGNYGYTF
NA	TRBV9	NA	TRBJ2-1	TGTGCCAGCAGCGGGGACCACGACCCCTACAATGAGCAGTTCTTC	CASSGDHDPYNEQFF
TRBD1	TRBV19	NA	TRBJ2-7	TGTGCCAGTAGTATTACAGGGGGCGGCTACGAGCAGTACTTC	CASSITGGGYEQYF
TRBD2	TRBV19	NA	TRBJ2-1	TGTGCCAGTAGCCCCCTACTAGCGGGAGGGGTGGGGGAGCAGTTCTTC	CASSPLLAGGVGEQFF
NA	TRBV7-7	once	TRBJ2-1	TGTGCCAGCAGCTTTCCCCAGATTTGGGGTCATGAGCAGTTCTTC	CASSFPQIWGHEQFF
TRBD1	TRBV5-1	NA	TRBJ2-5	TGCGCCAGCAGCAGAGACGGGACAGGGCGGGCAGAGACCCAGTACTTC	CASSRDGTGRAETQYF
NA	TRBV6-8	NA	TRBJ1-5	TGTGCCAGCAGACACAAGGACCAGCCCCAGCATTTT	CASRHKDQPQHF
NA	TRBV12-5	NA	TRBJ2-2	TGTGCTAGTGGTCCGGACGTACCTTGGTCCGGGGAGCTGTTTTTT	CASGPDVPWSGELFF
NA	TRBV19	NA	TRBJ2-1	TGTGCCAGCGGGGGGAAGACAGGGGTCCACAATGAGCAGTTCTTC	CASGGKTGVHNEQFF
NA	TRBV28	NA	TRBJ1-4	TGTGCCAGCAGGGGGTATAGTGGGGTCGAAAAACTGTTTTTT	CASRGYSGVEKLFF
NA	TRBV19	NA	TRBJ1-1	TGTGCCAGTAGTATTTCAGGGGTGAACACTGAAGCTTTCTTT	CASSISGVNTEAFF
TRBD1	TRBV5-1	NA	TRBJ1-1	TGCGCCAGCAGCTTGGGGGACAGGAAGAACACTGAAGCTTTCTTT	CASSLGDRKNTEAFF
NA	TRBV28	NA	TRBJ2-3	TGTGCCAGGAGGACTCTCCTCAGGTCAGATACGCAGTATTTT	CARRTLLRSDTQYF
TRBD1	TRBV11-3	NA	TRBJ2-7	TGTGCCAGCAGCCGCGCCGGGACAGATGGGGAGCAGTACTTC	CASSRAGTDGEQYF
NA	TRBV8-2	NA	TRBJ2-7	TGTGCCGGAAAGGATCCCACAGGGGACTCCTACGAGCAGTACTTC	CAGKDPTGDSYEQYF
NA	TRBV9	NA	TRBJ2-7	TGTGCCAGCATGCGGCGGGGCTCGGGGGACGAGCAGTACTTC	CASMRRGSGDEQYF
NA	TRBV29-1	NA	TRBJ2-1	TGCAGCGGGAAGAGCTCCTACAATGAGCAGTTCTTC	CSGKSSYNEQFF
TRBD1	TRBV19	NA	TRBJ1-2	TGTGCCAGTAGTACGGGGGACAGGATGAACTATGGCTACACCTTC	CASSTGDRMNYGYTF
TRBD2	TRBV23-1	NA	TRBJ2-3	TGCGCCAGCAGCCCGGGACTAGCGGGGGGGCCCACAGATACGCAGTATTTT	CASSPGLAGGPTDTQYF
TRBD1	TRBV18	once	TRBJ1-1	TGTGCCAGCCTATCAGGGGGCGCGGACACTGAAGCTTTCTTT	CASLSGGADTEAFF
TRBD2	TRBV6-4	NA	TRBJ2-1	TGTGCCACTGGGACTAGCGGGGGACCCTCCTACAATGAGCAGTTCTTC	CATGTSGGPSYNEQFF
TRBD2	TRBV18	NA	TRBJ2-7	TGTGCCAGCTCACCGGTTCGGGAGGAATCAAGCTACGAGCAGTACTTC	CASSPVREESSYEQYF
NA	TRBV2	NA	TRBJ1-6	TGTGCCAGCGCCTTGGAAGAGAGACGGGGGAATTCACCCCTCCACTTT	CASALEERRGNSPLHF
TRBD2	TRBV28	NA	TRBJ2-7	TGTGCCAGCAGTTTTGTCCTAGCGGGAGGGTACGAGCAGTACTTC	CASSFVLAGGYEQYF
NA	TRBV5-1	NA	TRBJ2-1	TGCGCCAGCAGCTTGGCAGAGGTTCAGAACAATGAGCAGTTCTTC	CASSLAEVQNNEQFF
NA	TRBV30	NA	TRBJ1-2	TGTGCCTGGAGTCCAGGGGTCTATGTGGGCTACACCTTC	CAWSPGVYVGYTF
NA	TRBV1	many	TRBJ2-7	TGCGCCAGCAGCCCTAGCAAGGGACAGGGTACGGACGAGCAGTACTTC	CASSPSKGQGTDEQYF
TRBD2	TRBV7-1	once	TRBJ2-7	TGTGCCAGCAGCCGTAGCGGGAGGGCCAACGAGCAGTACTTC	CASSRSGRANEQYF
NA	TRBV19	NA	TRBJ1-1	TGTGCCAGTAAGACCCCAGGGCCGAACACTGAAGCTTTCTTT	CASKTPGPNTEAFF
NA	TRBV30	NA	TRBJ1-5	TGTGCCTGGAGTGGGGCTAACGACAGAGGAGGTCAGCCCCAGCATTTT	CAWSGANDRGGQPQHF
NA	TRBV6-8	few	TRBJ1-4	TGTGCCATCAGGGAGGGAGGGGGAAACGAAAAACTGTTTTTT	CAIREGGGNEKLFF
NA	TRBV19	NA	TRBJ2-5	TGTGCCAGTAGTATTTGGGGGGACATGGAGACCCAGTACTTC	CASSIWGDMETQYF
TRBD2	TRBV5-1	NA	TRBJ2-2	TGCGCCAGCAGCTGGGGACTAGCGGGCACCGGGGAGCTGTTTTTT	CASSWGLAGTGELFF
NA	TRBV30	NA	TRBJ2-7	TGTGCCTGGAGTGGAGAGCTGTGGCACGAGCAGTACTTC	CAWSGELWHEQYF
TRBD1	TRBV19	NA	TRBJ1-4	TGTGCCAGTAGTCTCCGAGGGGGCACAACTAATGAAAAACTGTTTTTT	CASSLRGGTTNEKLFF
TRBD1	TRBV30	NA	TRBJ1-2	TGTGCCTGGAGTTCAGGGGGCGGTGGCTACACCTTC	CAWSSGGGGYTF
NA	TRBV19	NA	TRBJ1-5	TGTGCCAGTAGTACCCTAGGGGGGGTGAAAGTCCAGCCCCAGCATTTT	CASSTLGGVKVQPQHF
NA	TRBV11-3	NA	TRBJ1-4	TGTGCCAGCAGCTTCGGGATTTTAAATGAAAAACTGTTTTTT	CASSFGILNEKLFF
NA	TRBV6-8	NA	TRBJ1-2	TGTGCCAGCCAAGAGGGGAACTATGGCTACACCTTC	CASQEGNYGYTF
NA	TRBV6-8	few	TRBJ2-4	TGTGCCAGCATCCAGGGAACTATCGGTAACATTCAGTACTTC	CASIQGTIGNIQYF
NA	TRBV18	NA	TRBJ1-3	TGTGCCAGCTCACCGGACGCTCCACTCTCTGGAAACACCATATATTTT	CASSPDAPLSGNTIYF
NA	TRBV7-6	few	TRBJ2-7	TGTGCCAGCAGCCCTATCCCGACGGAAAGCTCCTACGAGCAGTACTTC	CASSPIPTESSYEQYF
NA	TRBV5-1	NA	TRBJ2-2	TGCGCCAGCAGCGTCCGGGACGGATATCAAGAGCTGTTTTTT	CASSVRDGYQELFF
TRBD1	TRBV5-1	NA	TRBJ2-3	TGCGCCAGCAGCTTGGCATCGGGACAGGATACGCAGTATTTT	CASSLASGQDTQYF
TRBD1	TRBV7-7	NA	TRBJ2-2	TGTGCCAGCAGCGCAGTGGACAGGTTGCCCGGGGAGCTGTTTTTT	CASSAVDRLPGELFF
NA	TRBV29-1	NA	TRBJ1-2	TGCAGCGTGGGGACACCGGGACAATCTAACTATGGCTACACCTTC	CSVGTPGQSNYGYTF
TRBD1	TRBV29-1	NA	TRBJ1-1	TGCAGCGTTGCGGGTAACAGGGGGAATGACGCTGAAGCTTTCTTT	CSVAGNRGNDAEAFF
NA	TRBV10-2	NA	TRBJ2-7	TGCGCCAGCAGTGAGAGAGAGAGGGATTACGAGCAGTACTTC	CASSERERDYEQYF
NA	TRBV22-1	NA	TRBJ1-1	TGTGCCAGCAGTGATATAAGGACAGGGAACACTGAAGCTTTCTTT	CASSDIRTGNTEAFF
TRBD1	TRBV6-8	NA	TRBJ2-2	TGTGCCAGCAGTTTCCACAGGGGGCTGGGCACCGGGGAGCTGTTTTTT	CASSFHRGLGTGELFF
NA	TRBV1	NA	TRBJ2-3	TGCGCCAGCAGCCAAGATCGGACTAGCGGGGGGGCCAGGGATACGCAGTATTTT	CASSQDRTSGGARDTQYF
NA	TRBV19	once	TRBJ1-2	TGTGCCAGTAGTATAGCCGGGGGGGACACGGGATATGGCTACACCTTC	CASSIAGGDTGYGYTF
TRBD1	TRBV19	NA	TRBJ1-3	TGTGCCAGTAGAGACAGGGACATCCTCGGAAACACCATATATTTT	CASRDRDILGNTIYF
TRBD1	TRBV28	NA	TRBJ1-5	TGTGCCAGCAGACTTATTTATGACAGGGGGAGCAATCAGCCCCAGCATTTT	CASRLIYDRGSNQPQHF
NA	TRBV5-1	many	TRBJ1-2	TGCGCCAGCAGCCGGGACGGAAATTACTATGGCTACACCTTC	CASSRDGNYYGYTF
TRBD1	TRBV19	NA	TRBJ1-1	TGTGCCAGTATCCTTCTCCGAGGGGGCGGACTCACTGAAGCTTTCTTT	CASILLRGGGLTEAFF